Shown below are 3 T cell receptor beta chains from a single sample sequenced in a study of blood T cells in healthy people across ages. A J-beta primer mix and a sample-barcoded 5' primer were used in a second PCR of roughly 7 to 12 cycles. Via MiXCR, TCRdb re-called the 5' RACE reads, giving one row per CDR3 protein. The sample carries hundreds of thousands of distinct CDR3 sequences, around 40% recorded once. The sequencing input was blood. The receptor set was obtained from a woman aged 60-70 years in good health.

V usage is TRBV7-3 and J usage is TRBJ2-1; 12 bases match TRBD2. Trimming at V came to 5 bases and at J to 5 bases, leaving 7 bases not matched to a gene. This CDR3 region has 16 residues. Germline assignment: CDR1 SGHTA and CDR2 FQGTGA. CDR3 coding DNA: TGTGCCAGCAGCCCGACTAGCGGGAGTAGCGACAATGAGCAGTTCTTC. Residues: CASSPTSGSSDNEQFF.

The chain recombines TRBV6-2 or TRBV6-3 with TRBJ2-5, with 10 bases lining up with TRBD2. This CDR3 has 15 residues. Germline CDR1 is MNHEY and CDR2 is SVGEGT. Germline trimming cut 6 bases from V and 11 bases from J; bases unmatched to any gene: 15. For the CDR3, the DNA is TGTGCCAGCAGCTATGGAGCGGGAGGGCGTCCTGAGCAGTACTTC. Encoded protein: CASSYGAGGRPEQYF.

As to this clonotype: It may be a read error: a sequence one base away is much more abundant. V and J are TRBV20-1 and TRBJ2-6; perhaps TRBD1 as D (6 bases). The CDR3 is made up of 15 amino acids. Germline CDR1 DFQATT, CDR2 SNEGSKA (reference sequence). This CDR3 is CSARAGVSGVNVLTF. The CDR3, as DNA: TGCAGTGCTAGAGCAGGGGTTTCAGGGGTCAACGTCCTGACTTTC.